A selection of T cell receptor beta chains follows, all from one sample in a study of neurological immune-mediated disorders. MiXCR was run by TCRdb on the 5' RACE reads, yielding one entry per CDR3 protein. The sample has around 79,000 distinct CDR3 sequences; around 14% are singletons. The specimen was PBMCs. The receptors come from a woman aged 45-59 years in good health. Both conserved end residues are part of each CDR3. The order of the fields is J gene, V gene, D gene, clone size, CDR3 protein, CDR3 DNA. A D gene is named only where the DNA matches it firmly. Rows may omit the clone size; those that give it use once, few, many or a size class.

J: TRBJ2-1
V: TRBV5-1
D: .
size: many
CDR3: CASSLGTTNYNEQFF
DNA: TGCGCCAGCAGCTTGGGGACTACGAATTACAATGAGCAGTTCTTC

J: TRBJ2-7
V: TRBV29-1
D: TRBD1
size: many
CDR3: CSVDFSGQGVEQYF
DNA: TGCAGCGTTGATTTTTCGGGACAGGGAGTCGAGCAGTACTTC

J: TRBJ1-2
V: TRBV5-1
D: .
size: many
CDR3: CASSQQGFDYGYTF
DNA: TGCGCCAGCAGCCAACAGGGTTTTGACTATGGCTACACCTTC

J: TRBJ1-2
V: TRBV5-6
D: TRBD1
size: many
CDR3: CASSQGTGRGTGYTF
DNA: TGTGCCAGCAGCCAAGGGACAGGGCGGGGGACTGGCTACACCTTC

J: TRBJ1-5
V: TRBV10-2
D: .
size: many
CDR3: CASSDGGYQPQHF
DNA: TGCGCCAGCAGTGACGGGGGTTATCAGCCCCAGCATTTT

J: TRBJ2-3
V: TRBV27
D: .
size: many
CDR3: CASSLPTDTQYF
DNA: TGTGCCAGCAGTTTGCCCACAGATACGCAGTATTTT

J: TRBJ2-6
V: TRBV5-1
D: .
size: many
CDR3: CASSLEGPGANVLTF
DNA: TGCGCCAGCAGCTTGGAGGGTCCTGGGGCCAACGTCCTGACTTTC

J: TRBJ2-5
V: TRBV15
D: .
size: .
CDR3: CATSRGDQETQYF
DNA: TGTGCCACCAGCAGGGGGGACCAAGAGACCCAGTACTTC

J: TRBJ1-2
V: TRBV9
D: .
size: many
CDR3: CASSAPQAGLGGYTF
DNA: TGTGCCAGCAGCGCACCCCAGGCCGGCCTGGGTGGCTACACCTTC

J: TRBJ2-7
V: TRBV18
D: TRBD2
size: many
CDR3: CASSPVALAGFNSYEQYF
DNA: TGTGCCAGCTCACCAGTCGCACTAGCGGGATTTAACTCCTACGAGCAGTACTTC

J: TRBJ2-7
V: TRBV11-2
D: .
size: many
CDR3: CASSLPSGYQYEQYF
DNA: TGTGCCAGCAGCTTACCCAGCGGCTATCAGTACGAGCAGTACTTC

J: TRBJ2-1
V: TRBV7-9
D: .
size: many
CDR3: CASSWASYNEQFF
DNA: TGTGCCAGCAGCTGGGCCTCCTACAATGAGCAGTTCTTC

J: TRBJ1-1
V: TRBV5-1
D: .
size: .
CDR3: CASSRESVGDGTEAFF
DNA: TGCGCCAGCAGCCGGGAAAGTGTTGGCGACGGCACTGAAGCTTTCTTT

J: TRBJ2-1
V: TRBV5-1
D: .
size: .
CDR3: CASRGSFTYNEQFF
DNA: TGCGCCAGCAGAGGCAGCTTCACCTACAATGAGCAGTTCTTC

J: TRBJ2-2
V: TRBV15
D: TRBD2
size: many
CDR3: CATSRDMSGGARELFF
DNA: TGTGCCACCAGCAGAGATATGAGCGGGGGGGCCCGGGAGCTGTTTTTT

J: TRBJ2-1
V: TRBV7-3
D: TRBD1
size: many
CDR3: CASSLNSGQGYNEQFF
DNA: TGTGCCAGCAGCTTAAATTCGGGACAGGGTTACAATGAGCAGTTCTTC

J: TRBJ2-6
V: TRBV5-4
D: .
size: many
CDR3: CASRSSGANVLTF
DNA: TGTGCCAGCCGAAGCTCTGGGGCCAACGTCCTGACTTTC

J: TRBJ2-5
V: TRBV5-1
D: .
size: many
CDR3: CASSFITSGESQYF
DNA: TGCGCCAGCAGCTTTATAACCAGCGGAGAGTCCCAGTACTTC

J: TRBJ2-7
V: TRBV10-3
D: .
size: many
CDR3: CAISEERDEQYF
DNA: TGTGCCATCAGTGAGGAGAGGGACGAGCAGTACTTC

J: TRBJ2-7
V: TRBV20-1
D: .
size: .
CDR3: CSARALAYEQYF
DNA: TGCAGTGCTAGGGCCCTGGCATACGAGCAGTACTTC

J: TRBJ2-1
V: TRBV4-1
D: TRBD2
size: many
CDR3: CASSQFRLAGGWQFF
DNA: TGCGCCAGCAGCCAATTTCGACTAGCGGGAGGGTGGCAGTTCTTC

J: TRBJ2-5
V: TRBV20-1
D: .
size: many
CDR3: CSASWIALETQYF
DNA: TGCAGTGCTAGTTGGATAGCGCTGGAGACCCAGTACTTC

J: TRBJ2-5
V: TRBV9
D: .
size: many
CDR3: CASSVAGTPEETQYF
DNA: TGTGCCAGCAGCGTAGCCGGGACACCGGAAGAGACCCAGTACTTC

J: TRBJ2-3
V: TRBV6-1
D: TRBD1
size: few
CDR3: CASRLTGVGGTDTQYF
DNA: TGTGCCAGCAGGCTAACAGGGGTCGGAGGCACAGATACGCAGTATTTT

J: TRBJ2-4
V: TRBV20-1
D: .
size: many
CDR3: CSARDPVAGGYIQYF
DNA: TGCAGTGCTAGAGACCCCGTGGCAGGGGGGTACATTCAGTACTTC

J: TRBJ2-1
V: TRBV7-2
D: TRBD2
size: .
CDR3: CASSLRLAVYEQFF
DNA: TGTGCCAGCAGCTTACGACTAGCTGTTTATGAGCAGTTCTTC

J: TRBJ1-3
V: TRBV12-3/TRBV12-4
D: .
size: many
CDR3: CASSPKGGSGNTIYF
DNA: TGTGCCAGCAGTCCTAAAGGCGGCTCTGGAAACACCATATATTTT

J: TRBJ1-6
V: TRBV20-1
D: .
size: many
CDR3: CSVLSRPRGPLHF
DNA: TGCAGTGTTTTGTCCCGGCCTCGTGGTCCCCTCCACTTT

J: TRBJ2-7
V: TRBV28
D: TRBD2
size: .
CDR3: CASSLAGLGREQYF
DNA: TGTGCCAGCAGTTTAGCCGGACTAGGTCGCGAGCAGTACTTC

J: TRBJ2-7
V: TRBV7-2
D: TRBD1
size: many
CDR3: CASSVDRERYEQYF
DNA: TGTGCCAGCAGTGTGGACAGGGAGAGGTACGAGCAGTACTTC

J: TRBJ2-1
V: TRBV12-5
D: TRBD2
size: .
CDR3: CASGFSGRTYNEQFF
DNA: TGTGCTAGTGGTTTCAGCGGGAGGACCTACAATGAGCAGTTCTTC

J: TRBJ2-4
V: TRBV7-6
D: .
size: many
CDR3: CASSPVGGKGTKNIQYF
DNA: TGTGCCAGCAGCCCGGTCGGAGGTAAAGGGACCAAAAACATTCAGTACTTC

J: TRBJ2-5
V: TRBV9
D: TRBD1
size: .
CDR3: CTSSPNRGGGTQYF
DNA: TGTACCAGCAGCCCAAACAGGGGTGGTGGGACCCAGTACTTC

J: TRBJ2-7
V: TRBV20-1
D: TRBD2
size: many
CDR3: CSATDRLALYEQYF
DNA: TGCAGTGCAACCGATCGACTAGCCCTCTACGAGCAGTACTTC

J: TRBJ2-5
V: TRBV5-1
D: .
size: many
CDR3: CASSLGDLSQETQYF
DNA: TGCGCCAGCAGCTTGGGGGACTTAAGTCAAGAGACCCAGTACTTC

J: TRBJ2-1
V: TRBV2
D: .
size: .
CDR3: CASSTPSTGNNEQFF
DNA: TGTGCCAGCAGTACACCATCTACAGGGAACAATGAGCAGTTCTTC

J: TRBJ1-5
V: TRBV12-3/TRBV12-4
D: TRBD1
size: many
CDR3: CASSKGQGWQPQHF
DNA: TGTGCCAGCAGCAAAGGACAGGGGTGGCAGCCCCAGCATTTT

J: TRBJ2-1
V: TRBV5-1
D: TRBD2
size: many
CDR3: CASSSLGSGKSYNEQFF
DNA: TGCGCCAGCAGCTCCTTAGGTAGCGGGAAGTCCTACAATGAGCAGTTCTTC

J: TRBJ2-2
V: TRBV4-2
D: .
size: many
CDR3: CASSQVRSLGRGRGELFF
DNA: TGTGCCAGCAGCCAAGTTAGAAGTTTGGGCAGGGGACGCGGGGAGCTGTTTTTT

J: TRBJ2-7
V: TRBV11-3
D: .
size: many
CDR3: CASSFTKVGEQYF
DNA: TGTGCCAGCAGTTTCACGAAAGTCGGCGAGCAGTACTTC

J: TRBJ2-5
V: TRBV3-1
D: .
size: many
CDR3: CASSQDSDHQETQYF
DNA: TGTGCCAGCAGCCAAGATTCCGACCACCAAGAGACCCAGTACTTC

J: TRBJ2-3
V: TRBV29-1
D: TRBD2
size: many
CDR3: CSVGGGSSTDTQYF
DNA: TGCAGCGTGGGGGGGGGTTCTAGCACAGATACGCAGTATTTT

J: TRBJ1-1
V: TRBV20-1
D: TRBD1
size: many
CDR3: CSALGGGGTEAFF
DNA: TGCAGTGCCCTGGGAGGGGGCGGGACTGAAGCTTTCTTT

J: TRBJ2-1
V: TRBV7-6
D: .
size: few
CDR3: CASSYGRSSTARNEQFF
DNA: TGTGCCAGCAGCTACGGACGGAGTTCTACCGCCCGGAATGAGCAGTTCTTC

J: TRBJ1-3
V: TRBV7-8
D: TRBD1
size: many
CDR3: CASSLRTGAGNTIYF
DNA: TGTGCCAGCAGCTTAAGAACAGGGGCTGGAAACACCATATATTTT

J: TRBJ1-4
V: TRBV20-1
D: TRBD1
size: .
CDR3: CSAYRGPEKLFF
DNA: TGCAGTGCATATAGGGGGCCTGAAAAACTGTTTTTT

J: TRBJ2-7
V: TRBV9
D: .
size: many
CDR3: CASSLGTGGLGPAVEQYF
DNA: TGTGCCAGCAGCCTTGGGACAGGTGGACTAGGACCGGCGGTAGAGCAGTACTTC

J: TRBJ1-1
V: TRBV12-3/TRBV12-4
D: .
size: .
CDR3: CASSPTAGRLNTEAFF
DNA: TGTGCCAGCAGCCCTACCGCGGGACGGTTGAACACTGAAGCTTTCTTT

J: TRBJ1-1
V: TRBV5-1
D: TRBD1
size: many
CDR3: CASSWDRENTEAFF
DNA: TGCGCCAGCAGCTGGGACAGGGAGAACACTGAAGCTTTCTTT

J: TRBJ1-5
V: TRBV20-1
D: .
size: many
CDR3: CSASSTGGQPQHF
DNA: TGCAGTGCTAGTAGTACAGGAGGTCAGCCCCAGCATTTT

J: TRBJ2-6
V: TRBV28
D: .
size: many
CDR3: CASSSRNSGANVLTF
DNA: TGTGCCAGCAGTTCCCGGAACTCTGGGGCCAACGTCCTGACTTTC